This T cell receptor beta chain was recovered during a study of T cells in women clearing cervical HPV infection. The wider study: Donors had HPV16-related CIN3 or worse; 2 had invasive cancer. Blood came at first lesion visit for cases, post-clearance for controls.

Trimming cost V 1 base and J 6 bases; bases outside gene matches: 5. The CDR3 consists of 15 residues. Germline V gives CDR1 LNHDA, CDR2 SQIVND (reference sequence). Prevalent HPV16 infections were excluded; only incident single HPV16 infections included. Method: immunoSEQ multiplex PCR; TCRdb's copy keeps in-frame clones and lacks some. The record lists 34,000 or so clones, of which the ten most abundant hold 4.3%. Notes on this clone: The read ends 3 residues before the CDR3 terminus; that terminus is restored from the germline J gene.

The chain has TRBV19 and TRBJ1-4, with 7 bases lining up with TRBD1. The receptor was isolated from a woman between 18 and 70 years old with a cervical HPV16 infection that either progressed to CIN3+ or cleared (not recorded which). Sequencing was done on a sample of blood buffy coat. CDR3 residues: CASSIGGQIDEKLFF. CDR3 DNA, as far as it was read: TGTGCCAGTAGTATAGGGGGACAGATAGATGAAAAA.